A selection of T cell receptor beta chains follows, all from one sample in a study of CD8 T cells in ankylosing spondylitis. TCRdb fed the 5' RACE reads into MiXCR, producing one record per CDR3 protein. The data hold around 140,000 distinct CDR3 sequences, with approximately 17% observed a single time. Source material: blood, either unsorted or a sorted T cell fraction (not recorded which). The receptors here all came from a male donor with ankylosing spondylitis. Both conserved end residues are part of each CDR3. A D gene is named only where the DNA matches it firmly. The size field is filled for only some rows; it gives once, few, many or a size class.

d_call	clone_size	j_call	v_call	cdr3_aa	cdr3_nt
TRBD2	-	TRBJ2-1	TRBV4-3	CASSPRLAGVTEQFF	TGCGCCAGCAGCCCAAGACTAGCGGGAGTGACTGAGCAGTTCTTC
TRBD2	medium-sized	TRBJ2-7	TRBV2	CASRANPGLAGYEQYF	TGTGCCAGCAGAGCTAATCCGGGACTAGCGGGTTACGAGCAGTACTTC
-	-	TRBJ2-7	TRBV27	CASSFGGKSYEQYF	TGTGCCAGCAGCTTCGGGGGAAAGTCCTACGAGCAGTACTTC
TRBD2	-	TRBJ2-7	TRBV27	CASSLTGGREQYF	TGTGCCAGCAGTTTGACAGGCGGGAGGGAGCAGTACTTC
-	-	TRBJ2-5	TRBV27	CASSTHLEETQYF	TGTGCCAGCAGTACCCACTTGGAAGAGACCCAGTACTTC
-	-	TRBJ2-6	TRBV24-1	CATSDWESGANVLTF	TGTGCCACCAGTGATTGGGAGTCTGGGGCCAACGTCCTGACTTTC
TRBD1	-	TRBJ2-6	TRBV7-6	CASSSRITGGSGANVLTF	TGTGCCAGCAGCTCCCGAATCACAGGGGGCTCTGGGGCCAACGTCCTGACTTTC
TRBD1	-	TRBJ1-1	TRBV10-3	CAISEVTGRGSEAFF	TGTGCCATCAGTGAGGTAACGGGCAGGGGGTCTGAAGCTTTCTTT
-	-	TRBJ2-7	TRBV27	CASSSTGRCYEQYF	TGTGCCAGCAGTTCCACCGGGCGCTGCTACGAGCAGTACTTC
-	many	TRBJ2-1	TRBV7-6	CASSLPNGVSENNEQFF	TGTGCCAGCAGCTTGCCGAACGGGGTCTCTGAAAACAATGAGCAGTTCTTC
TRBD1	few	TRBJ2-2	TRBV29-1	CSVEVFRQGNTGELFF	TGCAGCGTTGAAGTTTTCCGACAGGGGAACACCGGGGAGCTGTTTTTT
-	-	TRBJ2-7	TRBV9	CASSVGGGDSYEQYF	TGTGCCAGCAGCGTAGGCGGAGGGGATTCCTACGAGCAGTACTTC
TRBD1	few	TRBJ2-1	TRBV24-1	CATSLPGQRAYNEQFF	TGTGCCACCAGCCTACCGGGACAGAGGGCCTACAATGAGCAGTTCTTC
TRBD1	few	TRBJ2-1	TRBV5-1	CASRRGTGTLYAYEQFF	TGCGCCAGCCGCCGAGGGACAGGGACATTATACGCGTATGAGCAGTTCTTC
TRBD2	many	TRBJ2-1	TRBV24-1	CATSDSASGRVTNEQFF	TGTGCCACCAGTGATTCGGCTAGCGGGAGGGTAACGAATGAGCAGTTCTTC
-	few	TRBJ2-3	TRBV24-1	CATSDWDSAQYF	TGTGCCACCAGTGACTGGGACTCTGCGCAGTATTTT
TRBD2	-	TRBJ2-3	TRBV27	CASSPFGLAGTGTDTQYF	TGTGCCAGCAGTCCCTTCGGACTAGCGGGAACCGGCACAGATACGCAGTATTTT
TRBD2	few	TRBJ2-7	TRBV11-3	CASSASPGLRYEQYF	TGTGCCAGCAGCGCCTCTCCGGGACTACGATACGAGCAGTACTTC
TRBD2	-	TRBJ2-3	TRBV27	CASTIRASGRTDTQYF	TGTGCCAGCACCATCCGGGCTAGCGGACGCACAGATACGCAGTATTTT
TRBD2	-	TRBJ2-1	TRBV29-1	CSGSDGGAPYNEQFF	TGCAGCGGATCGGACGGGGGGGCCCCCTACAATGAGCAGTTCTTC
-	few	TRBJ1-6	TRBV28	CASSLFSPLHF	TGTGCCAGCAGTTTATTCTCACCCCTCCACTTT
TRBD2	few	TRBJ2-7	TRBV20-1	CSARSPLAGGYEQYF	TGCAGTGCTAGATCTCCACTAGCGGGAGGGTACGAGCAGTACTTC
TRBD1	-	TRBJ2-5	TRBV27	CASSLRGQQETQYF	TGTGCCAGCAGTTTAAGGGGACAGCAAGAGACCCAGTACTTC
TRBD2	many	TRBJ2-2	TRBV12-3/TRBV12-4	CASSGLAGPTGELFF	TGTGCCAGCTCCGGACTAGCGGGTCCCACCGGGGAGCTGTTTTTT
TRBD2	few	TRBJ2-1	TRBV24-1	CATQRGGRDEQFF	TGTGCCACCCAGAGGGGAGGGAGGGATGAGCAGTTCTTC
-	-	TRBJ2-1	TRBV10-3	CAISESRGIGFF	TGTGCCATCAGTGAATCGAGGGGTATCGGGTTCTTC
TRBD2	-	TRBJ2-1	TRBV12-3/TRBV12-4	CASSLGLAGVRYNEQFF	TGTGCCAGCAGCCTGGGACTAGCGGGAGTCCGGTACAATGAGCAGTTCTTC